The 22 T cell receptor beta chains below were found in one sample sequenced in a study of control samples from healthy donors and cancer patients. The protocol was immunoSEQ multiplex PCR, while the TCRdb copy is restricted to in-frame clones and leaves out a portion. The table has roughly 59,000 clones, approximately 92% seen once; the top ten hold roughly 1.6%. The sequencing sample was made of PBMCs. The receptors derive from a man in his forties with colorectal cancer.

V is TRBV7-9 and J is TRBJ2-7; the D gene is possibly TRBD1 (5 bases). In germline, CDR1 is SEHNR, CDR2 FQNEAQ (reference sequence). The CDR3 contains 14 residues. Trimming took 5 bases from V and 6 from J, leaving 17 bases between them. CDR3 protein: CASSPGAGKGEQYF. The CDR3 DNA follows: TGTGCCAGCAGCCCTGGGGCAGGGAAGGGCGAGCAGTACTTC.

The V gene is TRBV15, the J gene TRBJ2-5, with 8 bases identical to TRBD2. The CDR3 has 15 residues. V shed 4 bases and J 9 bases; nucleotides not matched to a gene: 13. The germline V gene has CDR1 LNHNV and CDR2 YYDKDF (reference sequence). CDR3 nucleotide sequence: TGTGCCACCAGCACGGTTCCGGGGGGGTCAGGGGCCCAGTACTTC. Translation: CATSTVPGGSGAQYF. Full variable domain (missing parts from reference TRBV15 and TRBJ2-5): DAMVIQNPRYQVTQFGKPVTLSCSQTLNHNVMYWYQQKSSQAPKLLFHYYDKDFNNEADTPDNFQSRRPNTSFCFLDIRSPGLGDTAMYLCATSTVPGGSGAQYFGPGTRLLVL.

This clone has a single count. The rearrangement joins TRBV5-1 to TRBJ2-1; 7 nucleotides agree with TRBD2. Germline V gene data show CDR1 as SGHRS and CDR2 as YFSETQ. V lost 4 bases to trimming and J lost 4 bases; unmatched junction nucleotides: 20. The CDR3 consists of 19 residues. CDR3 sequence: CASSHVGSRVSSGYNEQFF. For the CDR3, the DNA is TGCGCCAGCAGCCATGTGGGCTCTAGGGTGTCTAGCGGTTACAATGAGCAGTTCTTC.

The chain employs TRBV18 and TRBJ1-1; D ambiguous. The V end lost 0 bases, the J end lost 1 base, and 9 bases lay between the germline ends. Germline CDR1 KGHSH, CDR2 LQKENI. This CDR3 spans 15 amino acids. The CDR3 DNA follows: TGTGCCAGCTCACCACCGAACCGACAGAACACTGAAGCTTTCTTT. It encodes CASSPPNRQNTEAFF.

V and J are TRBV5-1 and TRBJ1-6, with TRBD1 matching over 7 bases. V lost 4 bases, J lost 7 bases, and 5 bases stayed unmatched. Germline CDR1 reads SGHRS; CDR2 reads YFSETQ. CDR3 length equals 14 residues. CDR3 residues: CASSPGTENSPLHF. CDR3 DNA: TGCGCCAGCAGCCCGGGGACAGAGAATTCACCCCTCCACTTT.

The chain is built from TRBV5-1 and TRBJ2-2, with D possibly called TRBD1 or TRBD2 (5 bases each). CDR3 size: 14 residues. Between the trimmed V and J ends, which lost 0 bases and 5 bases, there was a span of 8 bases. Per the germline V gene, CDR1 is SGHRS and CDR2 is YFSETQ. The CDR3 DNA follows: TGCGCCAGCAGCTTGGACGGGACGACCGGGGAGCTGTTTTTT. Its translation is CASSLDGTTGELFF.

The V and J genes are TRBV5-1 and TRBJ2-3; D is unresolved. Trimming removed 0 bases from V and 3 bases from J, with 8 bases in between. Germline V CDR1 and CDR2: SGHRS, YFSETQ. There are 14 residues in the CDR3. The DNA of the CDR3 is TGCGCCAGCAGCTTGGGCGGCAGTACAGATACGCAGTATTTT. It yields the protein CASSLGGSTDTQYF.

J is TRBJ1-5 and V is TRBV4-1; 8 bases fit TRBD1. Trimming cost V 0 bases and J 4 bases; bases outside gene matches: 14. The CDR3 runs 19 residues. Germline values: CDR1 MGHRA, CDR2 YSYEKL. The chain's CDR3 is CASSQEHGQGGGSNQPQHF. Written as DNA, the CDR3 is TGCGCCAGCAGCCAAGAACACGGACAGGGTGGGGGTAGTAATCAGCCCCAGCATTTT.

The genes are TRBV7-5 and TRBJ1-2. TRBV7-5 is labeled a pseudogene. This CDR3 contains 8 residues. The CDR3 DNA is TGTGCCAGCCCCCCCCACACCTTC. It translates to CASPPHTF.

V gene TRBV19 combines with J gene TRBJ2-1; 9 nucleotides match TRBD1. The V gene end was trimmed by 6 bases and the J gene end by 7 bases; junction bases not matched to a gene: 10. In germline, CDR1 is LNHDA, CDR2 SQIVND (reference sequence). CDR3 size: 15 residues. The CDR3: CASRGPGQGRNEQFF. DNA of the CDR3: TGTGCCAGTAGGGGCCCGGGACAGGGACGGAATGAGCAGTTCTTC.

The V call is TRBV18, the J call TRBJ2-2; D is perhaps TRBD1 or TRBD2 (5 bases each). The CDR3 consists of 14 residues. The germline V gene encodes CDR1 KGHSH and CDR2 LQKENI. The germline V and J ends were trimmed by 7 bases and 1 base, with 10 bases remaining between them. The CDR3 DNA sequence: TGTGCCAGCTTGGGGACCCTGAACACCGGGGAGCTGTTTTTT. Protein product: CASLGTLNTGELFF.

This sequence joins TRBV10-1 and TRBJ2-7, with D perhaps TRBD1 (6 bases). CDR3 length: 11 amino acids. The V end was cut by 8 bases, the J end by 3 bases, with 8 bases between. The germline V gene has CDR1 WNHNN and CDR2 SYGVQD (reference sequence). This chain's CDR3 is CASSDSYEQYF. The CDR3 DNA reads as TGCGCCAGCTCGGACAGCTACGAGCAGTACTTC.

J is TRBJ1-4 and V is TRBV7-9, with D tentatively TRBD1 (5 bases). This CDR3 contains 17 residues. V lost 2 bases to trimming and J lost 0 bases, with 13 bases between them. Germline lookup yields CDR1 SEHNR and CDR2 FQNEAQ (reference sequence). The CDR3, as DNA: TGTGCCAGCAGCTTATGGCGGGGGGAGACAACTAATGAAAAACTGTTTTTT. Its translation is CASSLWRGETTNEKLFF.

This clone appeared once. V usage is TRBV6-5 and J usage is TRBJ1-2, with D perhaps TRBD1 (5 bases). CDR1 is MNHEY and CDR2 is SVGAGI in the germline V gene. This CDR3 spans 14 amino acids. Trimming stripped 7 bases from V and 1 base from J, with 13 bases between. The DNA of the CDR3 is TGTGCCAGCACCAGGGCAGGGCTTAACTATGGCTACACCTTC. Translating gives CASTRAGLNYGYTF.

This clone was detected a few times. The CDR3 sequence is CASSSKQGIVNQPQHF. The DNA of the CDR3 is TGTGCCAGCAGTTCAAAACAGGGGATCGTCAATCAGCCCCAGCATTTT. The V gene is TRBV27, the J gene TRBJ1-5; 7 bases agree with TRBD1. The ends lost 4 bases at V and 3 bases at J; junction bases unmatched: 9. This CDR3 spans 16 amino acids. From germline, CDR1 is MNHEY and CDR2 SMNVEV (reference sequence).

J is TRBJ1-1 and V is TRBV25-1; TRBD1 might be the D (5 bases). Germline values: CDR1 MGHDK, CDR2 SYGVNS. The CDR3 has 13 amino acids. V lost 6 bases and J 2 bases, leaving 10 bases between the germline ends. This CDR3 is CASRMTANTEAFF. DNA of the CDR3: TGTGCCAGCAGAATGACAGCTAACACTGAAGCTTTCTTT.

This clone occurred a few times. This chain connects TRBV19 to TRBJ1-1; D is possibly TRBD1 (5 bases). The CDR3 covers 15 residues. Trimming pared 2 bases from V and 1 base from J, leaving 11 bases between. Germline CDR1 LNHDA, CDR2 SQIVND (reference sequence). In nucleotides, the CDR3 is TGTGCCAGTAGTATACAGAGGGGAACGAACACTGAAGCTTTCTTT. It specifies CASSIQRGTNTEAFF.

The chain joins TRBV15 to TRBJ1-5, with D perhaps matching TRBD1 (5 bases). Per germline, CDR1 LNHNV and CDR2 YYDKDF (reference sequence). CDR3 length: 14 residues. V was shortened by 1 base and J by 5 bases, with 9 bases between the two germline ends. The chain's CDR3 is CATSRGGDHQPQHF. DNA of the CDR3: TGTGCCACCAGCAGAGGAGGGGACCATCAGCCCCAGCATTTT. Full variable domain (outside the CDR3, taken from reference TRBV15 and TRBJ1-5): DAMVIQNPRYQVTQFGKPVTLSCSQTLNHNVMYWYQQKSSQAPKLLFHYYDKDFNNEADTPDNFQSRRPNTSFCFLDIRSPGLGDTAMYLCATSRGGDHQPQHFGDGTRLSIL.

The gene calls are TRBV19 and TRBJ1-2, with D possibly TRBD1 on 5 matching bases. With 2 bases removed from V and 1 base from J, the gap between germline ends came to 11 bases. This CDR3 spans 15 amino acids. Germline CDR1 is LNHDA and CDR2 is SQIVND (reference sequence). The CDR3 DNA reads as TGTGCCAGTAGTATAAACCCTGGGGGTAACTATGGCTACACCTTC. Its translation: CASSINPGGNYGYTF. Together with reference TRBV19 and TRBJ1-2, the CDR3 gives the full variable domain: DGGITQSPKYLFRKEGQNVTLSCEQNLNHDAMYWYRQDPGQGLRLIYYSQIVNDFQKGDIAEGYSVSREKKESFPLTVTSAQKNPTAFYLCASSINPGGNYGYTFGSGTRLTVV.

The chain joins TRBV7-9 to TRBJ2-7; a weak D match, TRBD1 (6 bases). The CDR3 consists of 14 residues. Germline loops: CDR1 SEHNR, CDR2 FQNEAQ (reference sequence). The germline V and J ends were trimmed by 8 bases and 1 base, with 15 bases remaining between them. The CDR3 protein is CASGEQGSSYEQYF. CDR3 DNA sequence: TGTGCCAGCGGAGAACAGGGCTCATCCTACGAGCAGTACTTC.

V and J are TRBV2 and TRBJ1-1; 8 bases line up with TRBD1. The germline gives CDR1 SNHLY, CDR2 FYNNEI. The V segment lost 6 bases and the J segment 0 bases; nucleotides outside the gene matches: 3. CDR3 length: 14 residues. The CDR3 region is CASRRQGMNTEAFF. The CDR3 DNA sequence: TGTGCCAGCAGGCGACAGGGGATGAACACTGAAGCTTTCTTT.

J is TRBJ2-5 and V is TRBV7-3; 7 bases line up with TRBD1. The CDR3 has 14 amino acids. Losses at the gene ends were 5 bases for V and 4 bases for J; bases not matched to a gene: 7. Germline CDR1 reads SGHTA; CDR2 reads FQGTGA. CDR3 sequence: CASSVNRGAETQYF. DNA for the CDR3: TGTGCCAGCAGCGTAAACAGGGGAGCAGAGACCCAGTACTTC.